The 8 T cell receptor beta chains given below trace back to one sample, sequenced in a study of blood T cell repertoires in COVID-19. Profiling relied on immunoSEQ multiplex PCR, and the TCRdb table lists in-frame clones only, not all of them. The table includes tens of thousands of clones, 83% detected once. The material sequenced was peripheral blood. The receptor set was obtained from a man aged 45-65 years with COVID-19, enrolled during active disease.

This clone was observed a few times. The rearrangement joins TRBV28 to TRBJ2-1; no definite D call. Germline loops: CDR1 MDHEN, CDR2 SYDVKM. V shed 7 bases and J shed 2 bases, with 12 bases lying between them. This CDR3 region has 14 residues. CDR3 amino acids: CASTSSRTYNEQFF. The CDR3 bases are TGTGCCAGCACCTCTAGTAGGACCTACAATGAGCAGTTCTTC. Drawing the rest from reference TRBV28 and TRBJ2-1, the complete variable domain is DVKVTQSSRYLVKRTGEKVFLECVQDMDHENMFWYRQDPGLGLRLIYFSYDVKMKEKGDIPEGYSVSREKKERFSLILESASTNQTSMYLCASTSSRTYNEQFFGPGTRLTVL.

This chain joins TRBV4-1 and TRBJ2-2; TRBD2 matches 8 bases. Germline CDR1 MGHRA, CDR2 YSYEKL. This CDR3 has 15 amino acids. V gave up 2 bases and J gave up 6 bases; unmatched junction bases: 5. CDR3 DNA: TGCGCCAGCAGCCAACCCGGGACTAGGCCCGGGGAGCTGTTTTTT. Its protein product is CASSQPGTRPGELFF.

V gene TRBV5-4 combines with J gene TRBJ1-3; D possibly corresponds to TRBD1 (6 bases). V lost 2 bases and J 2 bases, leaving 8 bases between the germline ends. Germline V gene lookup returns CDR1 SGHNT and CDR2 YYREEE (reference sequence). The CDR3 contains 14 residues. The CDR3 nucleotides read TGTGCCAGCAGCTTACAGGGCCCTGGAAACACCATATATTTT. Its protein is CASSLQGPGNTIYF.

The chain employs TRBV9 and TRBJ2-3; TRBD2 agrees at 15 bases. This CDR3 is 15 amino acids long. CDR1 is SGDLS, CDR2 YYNGEE, per germline. Trimming cost V 3 bases and J 6 bases; bases outside gene matches: 2. CDR3 sequence: CASSGTSGRGDTQYF. Here the CDR3 DNA reads TGTGCCAGCAGCGGGACTAGCGGGAGGGGCGATACGCAGTATTTT.

The chain links TRBV6-2 or TRBV6-3 to TRBJ2-2; TRBD2 agrees at 13 bases. V lost 0 bases and J lost 3; bases outside the gene matches: 1. The CDR3 has 17 amino acids. Germline assignment: CDR1 MNHEY and CDR2 SVGEGT. The DNA for the CDR3 is TGTGCCAGCAGTTACTCGGGGACTAGCGGGGACACCGGGGAGCTGTTTTTT. Amino acids: CASSYSGTSGDTGELFF.

The rearrangement joins TRBV4-1 to TRBJ2-7; 7 nucleotides agree with TRBD2. This CDR3 region has 14 residues. With 2 bases clipped from V and 1 base from J, the junction kept 2 bases outside the gene matches. Germline V lookup: CDR1 MGHRA, CDR2 YSYEKL. Here the CDR3 DNA reads TGCGCCAGCAGCCAAAGGGACTATTCCTACGAGCAGTACTTC. The encoded protein is CASSQRDYSYEQYF.

V usage is TRBV5-6 and J usage is TRBJ1-6; TRBD1 matches 9 bases. The V segment lost 3 bases and the J segment 9 bases; nucleotides outside the gene matches: 4. Germline-derived CDR1 and CDR2 are SGHDT and YYEEEE. This CDR3 comprises 14 residues. The CDR3 spells CASSSGQGRSPLHF. The CDR3 nucleotides read TGTGCCAGCAGCTCCGGACAGGGGCGTTCACCCCTCCACTTT. Together with reference TRBV5-6 and TRBJ1-6, the CDR3 gives the full variable domain: DAGVTQSPTHLIKTRGQQVTLRCSPKSGHDTVSWYQQALGQGPQFIFQYYEEEERQRGNFPDRFSGHQFPNYSSELNVNALLLGDSALYLCASSSGQGRSPLHFGNGTRLTVT.

This clone is a singleton in its sample. This chain joins TRBV2 and TRBJ1-1; 7 nucleotides align to TRBD1. This CDR3 is built from 13 residues. The ends lost 8 bases at V and 3 bases at J; junction bases unmatched: 6. The V gene's germline CDR1 is SNHLY and CDR2 FYNNEI. In DNA, the CDR3 is TGTGCCAGCGGGGACAGTATTTACACTGAAGCTTTCTTT. This sequence encodes CASGDSIYTEAFF. The full variable domain, completed using reference TRBV2 and TRBJ1-1, is EPEVTQTPSHQVTQMGQEVILRCVPISNHLYFYWYRQILGQKVEFLVSFYNNEISEKSEIFDDQFSVERPDGSNFTLKIRSTKLEDSAMYFCASGDSIYTEAFFGQGTRLTVV.